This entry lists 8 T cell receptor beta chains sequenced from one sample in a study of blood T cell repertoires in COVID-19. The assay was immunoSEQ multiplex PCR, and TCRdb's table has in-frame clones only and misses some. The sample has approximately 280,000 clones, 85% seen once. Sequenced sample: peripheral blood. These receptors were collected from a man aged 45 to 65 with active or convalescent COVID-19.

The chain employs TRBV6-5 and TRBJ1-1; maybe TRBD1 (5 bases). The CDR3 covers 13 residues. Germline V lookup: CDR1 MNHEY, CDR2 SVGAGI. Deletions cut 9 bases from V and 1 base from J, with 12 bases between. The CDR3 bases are TGTGCCAGTCGACAGAATTGGAACACTGAAGCTTTCTTT. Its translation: CASRQNWNTEAFF.

The CDR3: CASRGTGDNQPQHF. Written as DNA, the CDR3 is TGTGCCAGCCGGGGGACAGGGGACAATCAGCCCCAGCATTTT. This chain connects TRBV6-5 to TRBJ1-5, with 10 bases identical to TRBD1. The CDR3 length is 14 residues. Germline CDR1 MNHEY, CDR2 SVGAGI. The trim removed 8 bases at V and 3 bases at J, leaving 4 bases unmatched.

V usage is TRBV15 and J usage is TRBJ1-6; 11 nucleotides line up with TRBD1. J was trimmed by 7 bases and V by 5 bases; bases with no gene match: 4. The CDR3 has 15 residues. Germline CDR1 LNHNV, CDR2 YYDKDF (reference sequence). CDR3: CATSADRGQNSPLHF. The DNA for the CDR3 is TGTGCCACCAGCGCGGACAGGGGGCAGAATTCACCCCTCCACTTT. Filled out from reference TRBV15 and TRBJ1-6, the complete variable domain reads DAMVIQNPRYQVTQFGKPVTLSCSQTLNHNVMYWYQQKSSQAPKLLFHYYDKDFNNEADTPDNFQSRRPNTSFCFLDIRSPGLGDTAMYLCATSADRGQNSPLHFGNGTRLTVT.

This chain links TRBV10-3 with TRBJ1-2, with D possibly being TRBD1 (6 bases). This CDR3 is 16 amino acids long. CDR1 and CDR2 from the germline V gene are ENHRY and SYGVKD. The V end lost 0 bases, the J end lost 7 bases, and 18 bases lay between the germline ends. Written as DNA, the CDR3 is TGTGCCATCAGTGAGTCTTACGGGGGGCGGACGGTTGGCTACACCTTC. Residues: CAISESYGGRTVGYTF.

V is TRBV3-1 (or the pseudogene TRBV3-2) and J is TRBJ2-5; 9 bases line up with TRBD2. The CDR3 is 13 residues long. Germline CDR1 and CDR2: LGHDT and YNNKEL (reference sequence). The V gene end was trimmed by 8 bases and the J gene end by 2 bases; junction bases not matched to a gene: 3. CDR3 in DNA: TGTGCCAGCTCAACTAGCGGGCAAGAGACCCAGTACTTC. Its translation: CASSTSGQETQYF.

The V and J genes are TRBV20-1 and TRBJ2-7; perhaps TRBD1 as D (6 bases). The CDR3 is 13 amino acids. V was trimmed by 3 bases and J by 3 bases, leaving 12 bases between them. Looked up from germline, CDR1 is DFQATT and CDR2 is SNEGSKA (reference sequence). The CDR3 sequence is CSASYREYYEQYF. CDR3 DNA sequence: TGCAGTGCTAGTTACAGGGAGTACTACGAGCAGTACTTC.

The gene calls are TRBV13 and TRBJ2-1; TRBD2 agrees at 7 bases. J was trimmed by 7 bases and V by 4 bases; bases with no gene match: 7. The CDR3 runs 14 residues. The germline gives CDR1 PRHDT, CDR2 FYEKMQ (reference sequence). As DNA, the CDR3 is TGTGCCAGCAGCTCATGGGACTATCGAAATGAGCAGTTCTTC. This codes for CASSSWDYRNEQFF.

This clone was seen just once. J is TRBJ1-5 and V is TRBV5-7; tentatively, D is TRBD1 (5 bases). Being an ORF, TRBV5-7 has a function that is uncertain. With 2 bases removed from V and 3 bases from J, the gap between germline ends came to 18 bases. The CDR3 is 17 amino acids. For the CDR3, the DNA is TGTGCCAGCAGCTTTCGGGCCACTGGGGCCACCAATCAGCCCCAGCATTTT. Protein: CASSFRATGATNQPQHF.